The source of this T cell receptor beta chain is a study of cytomegalovirus exposure and HLA in healthy donors. Points from the study as a whole: Highly shared variants forming one cluster were likely a sequencing artifact. As a later analysis revealed, most CMV-associated TCR beta chains appeared HLA-restricted. For TCR beta chains, V- and J-gene trimming was later linked to a missense DCLRE1C variant.

The PCR was carried out with 60 Vbeta primers and 13 Jbeta primers. Repertoires were generated with immunoSEQ multiplex PCR, while TCRdb's copy carries only in-frame clones and drops some. The table lists about 110,000 clones, 55% to 80% of them singletons, with 2.2% in the top ten. CDR1 and CDR2 (germline): GTSNPN, SVGIG (reference sequence). Between the trimmed V and J ends, which lost 3 bases and 6 bases, there was a span of 11 bases. The CDR3 covers 13 residues. A word on this clone: Its antigen remains unknown.

The chain employs TRBV30 and TRBJ2-2; D perhaps matches TRBD1 (6 bases). Sequences were obtained from PBMCs. This receptor was obtained from a woman aged 30 to 39 in good health and CMV-seronegative. CDR3 sequence: CAWRNRASGELFF. Written as DNA, the CDR3 is TGTGCCTGGAGGAACAGGGCTTCCGGGGAGCTGTTTTTT.